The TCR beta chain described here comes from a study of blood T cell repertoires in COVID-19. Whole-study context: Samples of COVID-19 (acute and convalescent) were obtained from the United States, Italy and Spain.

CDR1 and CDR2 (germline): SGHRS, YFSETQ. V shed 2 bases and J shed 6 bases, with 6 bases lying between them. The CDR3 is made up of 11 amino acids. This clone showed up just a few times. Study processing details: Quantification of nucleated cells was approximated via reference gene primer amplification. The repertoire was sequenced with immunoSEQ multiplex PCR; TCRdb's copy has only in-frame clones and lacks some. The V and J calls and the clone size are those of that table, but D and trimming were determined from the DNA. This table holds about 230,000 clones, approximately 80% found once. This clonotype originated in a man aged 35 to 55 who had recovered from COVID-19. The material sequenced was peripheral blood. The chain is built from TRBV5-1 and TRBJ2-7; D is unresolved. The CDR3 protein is CASSFSSEQYF. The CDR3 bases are TGCGCCAGCAGCTTTTCGAGCGAGCAGTACTTC.